The rows below give T cell receptor beta chains drawn from one sample of a study of CD4 T cells in lung cancer. The protocol was immunoSEQ multiplex PCR, while the TCRdb copy is restricted to in-frame clones and leaves out a portion. The repertoire has more than 9,000 clones, around 66% of them found once; the top ten carry 15% to 17%. Sequenced material: normal lung tissue taken away from the tumor. The receptor set was obtained from a man between 60 and 75 years old with non-small cell lung cancer. CDR3s include the opening cysteine and the closing phenylalanine or tryptophan. D genes are given only for firm matches. For some rows the clone size is stated as once, few or many, or as a class when expanded; others skip it.

d_call: NA; clone_size: few; j_call: TRBJ1-5; v_call: TRBV13; cdr3_nt: TGTGCCAGCAGCTCCAGGGGTAGCAATCAGCCCCAGCATTTT; cdr3_aa: CASSSRGSNQPQHF
d_call: NA; clone_size: NA; j_call: TRBJ2-1; v_call: TRBV11-2; cdr3_nt: TGTGCCAGCAGCAATGAAGAGGAGGGGGCCACCTACAATGAGCAGTTCTTC; cdr3_aa: CASSNEEEGATYNEQFF
d_call: NA; clone_size: NA; j_call: TRBJ1-1; v_call: TRBV5-1; cdr3_nt: TGCGCCAGCAGCTTATGGGACACGAACACTGAAGCTTTCTTT; cdr3_aa: CASSLWDTNTEAFF
d_call: NA; clone_size: NA; j_call: TRBJ2-3; v_call: TRBV15; cdr3_nt: TGTGCCACCAGCAGAGATTCAGTAATCACAGATACGCAGTATTTT; cdr3_aa: CATSRDSVITDTQYF
d_call: NA; clone_size: NA; j_call: TRBJ2-7; v_call: TRBV19; cdr3_nt: TGTGCCAGTCCCCCCCAGTACGAGCAGTACTTC; cdr3_aa: CASPPQYEQYF
d_call: NA; clone_size: NA; j_call: TRBJ2-7; v_call: TRBV29-1; cdr3_nt: TGCAGCGTTGCGATGAGGTCCTACGAGCAGTACTTC; cdr3_aa: CSVAMRSYEQYF
d_call: TRBD1; clone_size: NA; j_call: TRBJ1-2; v_call: TRBV19; cdr3_nt: TGTGCCAGTAGTCCGGACAGGGGGCGAGGTGGCTACACCTTC; cdr3_aa: CASSPDRGRGGYTF
d_call: NA; clone_size: few; j_call: TRBJ1-1; v_call: TRBV28; cdr3_nt: TGTGCCACCGTACCTGGGAGGAACACTGAAGCTTTCTTT; cdr3_aa: CATVPGRNTEAFF
d_call: NA; clone_size: NA; j_call: TRBJ2-1; v_call: TRBV7-7; cdr3_nt: TGTGCCAGCAGCCGGGACTGGTCGGATGAGCAGTTCTTC; cdr3_aa: CASSRDWSDEQFF
d_call: NA; clone_size: NA; j_call: TRBJ1-1; v_call: TRBV7-6; cdr3_nt: TGTGCCAGCAGCTTCCAGGGGAACACTGAAGCTTTCTTT; cdr3_aa: CASSFQGNTEAFF
d_call: NA; clone_size: few; j_call: TRBJ1-1; v_call: TRBV5-1; cdr3_nt: TGCGCCAGCAGCCTGGGGCCTCTCTCTAGCATGAACACTGAAGCTTTCTTT; cdr3_aa: CASSLGPLSSMNTEAFF
d_call: TRBD1; clone_size: NA; j_call: TRBJ1-1; v_call: TRBV2; cdr3_nt: TGTGCCAGCAGTTCTCCGGGACAGGGAAATTATGAAGCTTTCTTT; cdr3_aa: CASSSPGQGNYEAFF
d_call: TRBD1; clone_size: medium-sized; j_call: TRBJ2-3; v_call: TRBV10-3; cdr3_nt: TGTGCCATCAGCCTCACAGGGGGCGGTAAAGATACGCAGTATTTT; cdr3_aa: CAISLTGGGKDTQYF
d_call: TRBD2; clone_size: once; j_call: TRBJ2-5; v_call: TRBV6-6; cdr3_nt: TGTGCCAGCAGTTGGACTAGCGGGCAAGAGACCCAGTACTTC; cdr3_aa: CASSWTSGQETQYF
d_call: NA; clone_size: NA; j_call: TRBJ1-5; v_call: TRBV4-1; cdr3_nt: TGCGCCAGCAGCCAAGACATCCCGCGGGCTAGCAATCAGCCCCAGCATTTT; cdr3_aa: CASSQDIPRASNQPQHF
d_call: TRBD2; clone_size: medium-sized; j_call: TRBJ2-1; v_call: TRBV19; cdr3_nt: TGTGCCAGTATAGGGACTAGCTACAATGAGCAGTTCTTC; cdr3_aa: CASIGTSYNEQFF
d_call: TRBD1; clone_size: NA; j_call: TRBJ1-2; v_call: TRBV28; cdr3_nt: TGTGCCAGCAGGCCGGACAGGCGAACGGGATTGGCCTATGGCTACACCTTC; cdr3_aa: CASRPDRRTGLAYGYTF
d_call: TRBD1; clone_size: once; j_call: TRBJ2-3; v_call: TRBV25-1; cdr3_nt: TGTGCCAGCAGTCGACAGGGGCCTGGCACAGATACGCAGTATTTT; cdr3_aa: CASSRQGPGTDTQYF
d_call: TRBD2; clone_size: NA; j_call: TRBJ2-2; v_call: TRBV6-1; cdr3_nt: TGTGCCAGCAAGTATGCTAGCGGGAACACCGGGGAGCTGTTTTTT; cdr3_aa: CASKYASGNTGELFF
d_call: TRBD2; clone_size: NA; j_call: TRBJ2-7; v_call: TRBV19; cdr3_nt: TGTGCCAGTAGTCCATGGACTAGCGGCCTCTACGAGCAGTACTTC; cdr3_aa: CASSPWTSGLYEQYF
d_call: TRBD1; clone_size: NA; j_call: TRBJ2-2; v_call: TRBV5-1; cdr3_nt: TGCGCCAGCAGCCCGAGACAGGGGACAAGCACCGGGGAGCTGTTTTTT; cdr3_aa: CASSPRQGTSTGELFF
d_call: NA; clone_size: NA; j_call: TRBJ2-1; v_call: TRBV6-6; cdr3_nt: TGTGCCAGCAGCCAGGTTCGGTACAATGAGCAGTTCTTC; cdr3_aa: CASSQVRYNEQFF
d_call: NA; clone_size: NA; j_call: TRBJ2-4; v_call: TRBV9; cdr3_nt: TGTGCCAGCAGCGAGACCCCCCTCCAGGGCCGCATTCAGTACTTC; cdr3_aa: CASSETPLQGRIQYF
d_call: TRBD1; clone_size: NA; j_call: TRBJ1-2; v_call: TRBV5-1; cdr3_nt: TGCGCCAGCAGCTCGATGGGACAGATTCATGGCTACACCTTC; cdr3_aa: CASSSMGQIHGYTF
d_call: TRBD2; clone_size: medium-sized; j_call: TRBJ2-2; v_call: TRBV6-1; cdr3_nt: TGTGCCAGCAGTGAGGGAGCGGGAGGGAGCGGGGAGCTGTTTTTT; cdr3_aa: CASSEGAGGSGELFF
d_call: TRBD2; clone_size: NA; j_call: TRBJ2-4; v_call: TRBV28; cdr3_nt: TGTGCCAGCAGTGGGGGGGTGGGAGGGCTAAACATTCAGTACTTC; cdr3_aa: CASSGGVGGLNIQYF
d_call: NA; clone_size: NA; j_call: TRBJ1-4; v_call: TRBV7-9; cdr3_nt: TGTGCCAGCAGCTCTACTGGTGCAACTAATGAAAAACTGTTTTTT; cdr3_aa: CASSSTGATNEKLFF
d_call: NA; clone_size: medium-sized; j_call: TRBJ2-2; v_call: TRBV2; cdr3_nt: TGTGCCAGCAGCTACGACACCGGGGAGCTGTTTTTT; cdr3_aa: CASSYDTGELFF
d_call: TRBD1; clone_size: NA; j_call: TRBJ1-3; v_call: TRBV15; cdr3_nt: TGTGCCACCAGCACCGGGACAGGGGAGCCGGGAAACACCATATATTTT; cdr3_aa: CATSTGTGEPGNTIYF
d_call: NA; clone_size: NA; j_call: TRBJ2-1; v_call: TRBV15; cdr3_nt: TGTGCCACCAGCAGAGAAAGTATCCAGTTAAGCTCCTACAATGAGCAGTTCTTC; cdr3_aa: CATSRESIQLSSYNEQFF
d_call: TRBD2; clone_size: NA; j_call: TRBJ2-1; v_call: TRBV19; cdr3_nt: TGTGCCAGTAGTATTTCTAGCGGGAGGGTGAGTGAGCAGTTCTTC; cdr3_aa: CASSISSGRVSEQFF
d_call: NA; clone_size: NA; j_call: TRBJ2-7; v_call: TRBV5-5; cdr3_nt: TGTGCCAGCACTCCCCGCGACGGGAGCTCCTACGAGCAGTACTTC; cdr3_aa: CASTPRDGSSYEQYF
d_call: NA; clone_size: NA; j_call: TRBJ2-1; v_call: TRBV29-1; cdr3_nt: TGCAGCGTCGCCGGGACAACACGCTCCTACAATGAGCAGTTCTTC; cdr3_aa: CSVAGTTRSYNEQFF
d_call: NA; clone_size: NA; j_call: TRBJ1-5; v_call: TRBV5-1; cdr3_nt: TGCGCCAGCAGCCTGGACAGCCTCAATCAGCCCCAGCATTTT; cdr3_aa: CASSLDSLNQPQHF
d_call: NA; clone_size: few; j_call: TRBJ2-7; v_call: TRBV30; cdr3_nt: TGTGCCTGGAGTGTACTAGGTAGGGAGCAGTACTTC; cdr3_aa: CAWSVLGREQYF
d_call: NA; clone_size: NA; j_call: TRBJ2-5; v_call: TRBV21-1; cdr3_nt: TGTGCCAGCAGCGCGCGGCCGTACCAAGAGACCCAGTACTTC; cdr3_aa: CASSARPYQETQYF
d_call: NA; clone_size: once; j_call: TRBJ1-1; v_call: TRBV29-1; cdr3_nt: TGCAGCGTACTGTGGGAAACGTGGGGGGGGCGAACTGAAGCTTTCTTT; cdr3_aa: CSVLWETWGGRTEAFF
d_call: NA; clone_size: medium-sized; j_call: TRBJ1-1; v_call: TRBV19; cdr3_nt: TGTGCCAGTAGTCTCGGACGGGGGAACACTGAAGCTTTCTTT; cdr3_aa: CASSLGRGNTEAFF
d_call: TRBD1; clone_size: few; j_call: TRBJ1-1; v_call: TRBV10-3; cdr3_nt: TGTGCCATCAGTGAGTCGAGGGGGACAGGTGGTCCTGAAGCTTTCTTT; cdr3_aa: CAISESRGTGGPEAFF
d_call: NA; clone_size: once; j_call: TRBJ2-2; v_call: TRBV9; cdr3_nt: TGTGCCAGCCAGAGGGACACTCTGAACACCGGGGAGCTGTTTTTT; cdr3_aa: CASQRDTLNTGELFF
d_call: NA; clone_size: NA; j_call: TRBJ2-1; v_call: TRBV5-6; cdr3_nt: TGTGCCAGCAGCTTCTTCGATCGGAATGAGCAGTTCTTC; cdr3_aa: CASSFFDRNEQFF
d_call: NA; clone_size: NA; j_call: TRBJ2-5; v_call: TRBV28; cdr3_nt: TGTGCCAGCAGTTCCCCGAGTCCGTCGAATAAAGAGACCCAGTACTTC; cdr3_aa: CASSSPSPSNKETQYF
d_call: NA; clone_size: NA; j_call: TRBJ2-7; v_call: TRBV15; cdr3_nt: TGTGCCACCAGCAGAGATCTTCAGGGAGAGCAGTACTTC; cdr3_aa: CATSRDLQGEQYF
d_call: NA; clone_size: NA; j_call: TRBJ2-7; v_call: TRBV18; cdr3_nt: TGTGCCAGCTCACAACTACCCCGGGTCGACTACGAGCAGTACTTC; cdr3_aa: CASSQLPRVDYEQYF
d_call: TRBD2; clone_size: NA; j_call: TRBJ2-1; v_call: TRBV6-5; cdr3_nt: TGTGCCAGCAGTTACGTATCAGCGGGATCGTTGAATGAGCAGTTCTTC; cdr3_aa: CASSYVSAGSLNEQFF
d_call: NA; clone_size: NA; j_call: TRBJ2-1; v_call: TRBV9; cdr3_nt: TGTGCCAGCAGCGTAGACGTGGACACCTACAATGAGCAGTTCTTC; cdr3_aa: CASSVDVDTYNEQFF
d_call: NA; clone_size: NA; j_call: TRBJ1-2; v_call: TRBV27; cdr3_nt: TGTGCCAGCAGTTTAACGCCAGTAGCCAATAACTATGGCTACACCTTC; cdr3_aa: CASSLTPVANNYGYTF